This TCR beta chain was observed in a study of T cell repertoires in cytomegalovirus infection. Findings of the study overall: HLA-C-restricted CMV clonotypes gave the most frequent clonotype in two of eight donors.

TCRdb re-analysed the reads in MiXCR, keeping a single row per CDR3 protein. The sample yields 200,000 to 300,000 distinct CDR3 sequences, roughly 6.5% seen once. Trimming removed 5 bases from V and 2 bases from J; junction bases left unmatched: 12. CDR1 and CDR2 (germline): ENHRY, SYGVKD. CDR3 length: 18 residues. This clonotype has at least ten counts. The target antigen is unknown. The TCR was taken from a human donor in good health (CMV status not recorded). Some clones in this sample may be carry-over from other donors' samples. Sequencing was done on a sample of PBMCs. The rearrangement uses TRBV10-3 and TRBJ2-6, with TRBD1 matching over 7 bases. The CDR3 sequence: CAISLKPHRGAGANVLTF. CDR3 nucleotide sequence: TGTGCCATCAGTCTAAAACCTCACAGGGGCGCTGGGGCCAACGTCCTGACTTTC.